This T cell receptor beta chain was sequenced during a study of chemoradiotherapy in HPV16-positive cancers. Study-wide findings and caveats: HPV-responsive T-cell expansion during chemoradiotherapy was linked to improved recurrence-free survival in HPV16-positive patients. Candidate HPV-specific clones and E7-related TCR motifs grew in tumor during treatment. Functional assays defining HPV-specific T cells used only two HPV16-positive patients.

Only in-frame clones appear in the TCRdb table, and some are missing; sequencing was by immunoSEQ multiplex PCR. Of approximately 12,000 clones listed, roughly 80% were seen once; the top ten hold approximately 0.85%. Repertoires were sampled repeatedly during chemoradiotherapy. The V and J ends lost 2 bases and 12 bases, in that order; junction bases with no gene match: 13. The CDR3 has 14 amino acids. Per the germline V gene, CDR1 is SGHTA and CDR2 is FQGNSA. Notes on this clone: Antigen: not known.

The TCR originated in a human donor with HPV-associated anogenital cancer. This specimen was acquired from a patient who underwent chemoradiotherapy. The rearrangement links TRBV7-2 to TRBJ2-7; TRBD2 aligns across 7 bases. The CDR3: CASSLQPLGGGWYF. In nucleotides, the CDR3 is TGTGCCAGCAGCTTACAGCCCCTTGGCGGGGGTTGGTACTTC.